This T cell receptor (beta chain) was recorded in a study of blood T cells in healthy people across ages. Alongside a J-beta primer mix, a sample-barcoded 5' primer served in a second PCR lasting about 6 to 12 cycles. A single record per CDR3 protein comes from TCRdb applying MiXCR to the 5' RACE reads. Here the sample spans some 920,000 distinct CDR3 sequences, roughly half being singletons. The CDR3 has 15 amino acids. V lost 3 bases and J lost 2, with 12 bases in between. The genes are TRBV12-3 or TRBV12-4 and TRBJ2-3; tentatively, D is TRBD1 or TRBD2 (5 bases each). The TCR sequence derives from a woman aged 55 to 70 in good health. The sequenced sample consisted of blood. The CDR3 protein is CASSFGSGATDTQYF. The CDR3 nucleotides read TGTGCCAGCAGTTTTGGGAGTGGGGCCACAGATACGCAGTATTTT.